One T cell receptor (beta chain) is described in this entry. Antigen unknown. TCR beta CDR3 regions were amplified from RNA. The study used the HTBI primer set for a first-round RT-PCR of the TCR CDR3. One entry per CDR3 protein, called by TCRdb with MiXCR from the multiplex PCR reads. This sample carries 730,000 or so distinct CDR3 sequences, around a sixth of them seen once, and the ten largest clones take 15% to 20%. This sample stems from a study of T cells in Graves' hyperthyroidism and ophthalmopathy. Those patients with uncontrolled infection, other autoimmune disease, pregnancy or lactation were excluded. Used for diagnoses were clinical symptoms, serum thyroxine and TRAb, thyroid ultrasound and orbital computed tomography. The V end was cut by 5 bases, the J end by 4 bases, with 12 bases between. This CDR3 has 14 residues. Germline lookup yields CDR1 LNHDA and CDR2 SQIVND (reference sequence).

Regarding the study as a whole: For ophthalmopathy, model prediction preceded onset by a median about 6 months. Peripheral blood also featured most of the thyroid clonotypes expanded above 0.001.

This clonotype originated in a woman aged 50 to 65 with Graves' hyperthyroidism that later progressed to Graves' ophthalmopathy. The rearrangement uses TRBV19 and TRBJ1-5; D not resolved. The sample consisted of blood. CDR3 in amino acids: CASSVAAENQPQHF. The CDR3 coding sequence is TGTGCCAGTAGTGTGGCGGCGGAAAATCAGCCCCAGCATTTT.